The entry below gives a single TCR beta chain sequence along with its context. Its antigen is still unknown. These data come from a study of PD-1 blockade in classical Hodgkin lymphoma. Study-level results: Newly diagnosed and completely responding patients shared comparable baseline diversity.

Germline V gene data show CDR1 as MGHRA and CDR2 as YSYEKL. The CDR3 sequence is 15 residues long. V lost 0 bases, J lost 7 bases, and 13 bases lay in between. Following autologous stem cell transplantation, relapse occurred in every patient, and exposure to brentuximab vedotin varied. The table came from immunoSEQ multiplex PCR; TCRdb's copy has only in-frame clones and leaves some out. Of 20,000 or so clones in the sample, around 79% were seen once. The gene calls are TRBV4-1 and TRBJ1-5; D perhaps matches TRBD1 (5 bases). This sequence originates from a human donor with classical Hodgkin lymphoma. Sequencing was performed on peripheral blood mononuclear cells (PBMCs), taken before the second cycle of nivolumab. The CDR3 nucleotides read TGCGCCAGCAGCCAAGATTTTTCGGGGGTCCAGCCCCAGCATTTT. The encoded protein is CASSQDFSGVQPQHF.